This note documents a single T cell receptor beta chain sequence. What antigen it recognizes has not been identified. No base qualities exist here, and no much larger clone lies one base off it. This specimen belongs to a study of human T cells and chemical hapten exposure (dated by TCRdb to 2020 to 2022). With respect to the entire study: For sensitization, 2% DPC in acetone was applied to a 2 cm by 2 cm area of upper inner arm skin. Blood samples were taken from patients before sensitization (week 0) and then at 2, 6 and about 24 weeks after DPC sensitization. Weekly therapeutic DPC doses were additionally applied to the scalp of patients throughout the roughly 25-week study period. Approximately 28 alopecia patients gave blood for TCR sequencing at one to four time points (pre-sensitization, 2, 6 and 24 weeks). Libraries were combined into a pool for sequencing, and differences in TCR yield between samples came mainly from small differences in library volumes within the pool. In alopecia patients, the study followed how the peripheral blood TCR repertoire changed in vivo over primary and secondary sensitization to diphenylcyclopropenone (DPC), a hapten. Patch testing on the upper back used Finn chambers containing 0.01% DPC, with scoring done after 6 days according to International Contact Dermatitis Research Group standards. The mostly female patient cohort included alopecia areata with under or over 50% scalp involvement, alopecia totalis and alopecia universalis.

Preparation of the library involved RACE. The listed sequencing device is NextSeq 500. During library preparation, unique molecular identifiers were attached to individual cDNA molecules so that TCRs could be counted quantitatively and reproducibly. For every blood RNA sample, sequencing covered both the TCR alpha and TCR beta chains. The source study handled its data this way. A median of approximately 100,000 TCRs per sample was observed, with a range of 23,224 to 690,600. V, J and CDR3 annotation of the TCR reads was performed with the Decombinator software suite. For the PS versus PT1 abundance plots, all samples were subsampled to the same number of TCRs (28,000). Expanded TCRs were defined as absent before sensitization and observed at least eight times at the 2-week time point. TCRdb applied fastp at Q25 and MiXCR to the public reads, then kept only in-frame beta chains. Each CDR3 protein gets just one entry, which takes the most common genes and DNA from the rows behind it. Here the V and J calls rest on TCRdb's processing, not on the authors' analysis. This sample holds 350,000 or so distinct CDR3 sequences; under 8% were observed only once. The ten largest clones take up 8.4% of the sample.

The study at large found these results: Repeated subsampling changed both the strength of the expansion versus patch-test correlation and the threshold at which the correlation became significant. Compared with pre-sensitization or healthy control sets, expanded TCRs formed significantly more large CDR3 similarity clusters, which is consistent with antigen-driven responses. DPC sensitization did not change the number of TCRs with a frequency above 1 in 1000, and there was no evidence of changes in global repertoire structure. Alopecia, a presumed autoimmune disease, was present in all patients, so the immune response of the patients might differ from that of healthy individuals. The number of PT1 expanded TCRs positively correlated with patch test score, significant at thresholds 8, 16 and 32 but not 4.

The time point tag for this specimen amounts to: patch test 1, 2 weeks after DPC sensitization. Interpreted using the paper, the treatment or condition label stands for: therapeutic diphenylcyclopropenone sensitization with weekly scalp DPC. At each patch-test visit, blood was drawn before the patch test was applied. Patients were considered eligible if aged 18 to 70, diagnosed with alopecia and deemed suitable for DPC therapy, and patients were excluded if pregnant. Unfractionated whole blood was collected in Tempus Blood RNA tubes, and total RNA was extracted from that blood. The receptor's source is a young woman with alopecia areata. Some clones in this sample may be carry-over from other donors' samples. Sequenced here: whole blood, sampled in connection with sensitization to the hapten diphenylcyclopropenone (DPC).

The nucleotides read TGTGCCAGCAGGGAGGGACAGACCTATGGCTACACCTTC. It translates to CASREGQTYGYTF. The sequence is built from TRBV12-3 or TRBV12-4 and TRBJ1-2; a stretch of 7 junction bases matches TRBD1. The germline V end is reduced by 6 bases and the J end by 4 bases; junction bases left unmatched: 5. Counted from cysteine to phenylalanine, this CDR3 has 13 amino acids. The entry retains the CDR3 DNA only, 39 bases that are in frame from base 1.